This T cell receptor (beta chain) comes out of a study of regulatory T cells in long-lasting Graves disease. This clonotype was found a few times. The CDR3 has 14 residues. Germline-derived CDR1 and CDR2 are ENHRY and SYGVKD. The V end was cut by 6 bases, the J end by 2 bases, with 14 bases between. Time point reported: newly diagnosed GD, antithyroid drugs for less than 3 months. Making the TCR library involved RNA that had been extracted from PBMCs. Arm-PCR of CDR3 regions and iRepertoire HTBI primers were used to build TCR beta libraries. Using its own MiXCR run on the multiplex PCR reads, TCRdb lists one record per CDR3 protein. The table records a few hundred thousand distinct CDR3 sequences, over 15% of them present only once. The same data also went into a second study, on T cells in Graves' hyperthyroidism and ophthalmopathy.

This specimen was peripheral blood mononuclear cells (PBMCs), taken at new diagnosis, from a patient treated with antithyroid drugs. The sequence derives from a man in his forties or fifties with Graves disease. This sequence joins TRBV10-3 and TRBJ2-7, with a possible D match to TRBD2 (6 bases). This chain's CDR3 is CAIRTRGATYEQYF. For the CDR3, the DNA is TGTGCCATCAGGACACGCGGGGCCACCTACGAGCAGTACTTC.